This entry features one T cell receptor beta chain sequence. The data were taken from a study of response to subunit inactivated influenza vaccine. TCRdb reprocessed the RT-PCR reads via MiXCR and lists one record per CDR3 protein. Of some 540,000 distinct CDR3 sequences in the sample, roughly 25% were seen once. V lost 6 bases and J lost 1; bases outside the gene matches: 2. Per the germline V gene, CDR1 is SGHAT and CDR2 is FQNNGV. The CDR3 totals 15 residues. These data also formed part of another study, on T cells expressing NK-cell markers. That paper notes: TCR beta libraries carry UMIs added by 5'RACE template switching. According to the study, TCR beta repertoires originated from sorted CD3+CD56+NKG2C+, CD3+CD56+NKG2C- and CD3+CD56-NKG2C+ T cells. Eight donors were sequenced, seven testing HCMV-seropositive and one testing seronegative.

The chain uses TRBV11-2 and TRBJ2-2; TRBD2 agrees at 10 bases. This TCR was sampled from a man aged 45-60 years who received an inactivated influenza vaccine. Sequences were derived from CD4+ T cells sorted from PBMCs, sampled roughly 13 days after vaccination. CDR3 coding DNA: TGTGCCAGCAGACCTAGCGGGGGGAACACCGGGGAGCTGTTTTTT. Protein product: CASRPSGGNTGELFF.